This T cell receptor (beta chain) comes out of a study of cytomegalovirus exposure and HLA in healthy donors. Overall study results and limits: The authors enumerated around 150 TCR beta chains as linked to cytomegalovirus. In vitro checks showed that three CMV-associated chains really do target CMV antigens. Some public TCRs appeared in many individuals, while most sequences were rare.

Method: immunoSEQ multiplex PCR; TCRdb's copy keeps in-frame clones and lacks some. Of about 190,000 clones listed, around 84% are singletons. The CDR3 has 16 amino acids. The V gene end was trimmed by 5 bases and the J gene end by 3 bases; junction bases not matched to a gene: 6. Germline V CDR1 and CDR2: MNHEY, SMNVEV (reference sequence). To note about this clone: Its specificity is unknown.

It was the approximately 120-subject validation cohort, separate from the approximately 620-subject first cohort, to which the donors belonged. The chain joins TRBV27 to TRBJ2-2; 10 positions match TRBD2. The sample comprised PBMCs. The sequence derives from a man between 18 and 29 years old in good health and CMV-seropositive. For the CDR3, the DNA is TGTGCCAGCAGTACTAGCGGGAAGGGAGACACCGGGGAGCTGTTTTTT. It yields the protein CASSTSGKGDTGELFF.